This passage covers 11 T cell receptor beta chains from one sample sequenced in a study of blood T cell repertoires in COVID-19. TCRdb's table, derived via immunoSEQ multiplex PCR, lists solely in-frame clones and lacks some. In the table there are about 190,000 clones, 60% to 85% of which are singletons. The sample taken for sequencing was peripheral blood. All receptors derive from a man in his sixties with active or convalescent COVID-19.

The chain employs TRBV25-1 and TRBJ2-3; tentatively, D is TRBD2 (6 bases). The CDR3 is 15 residues long. Germline values: CDR1 MGHDK, CDR2 SYGVNS. The V end was cut by 4 bases, the J end by 6 bases, with 17 bases between. As DNA, the CDR3 is TGTGCCAGCAGTGTACGGGTGGGGGGAGTGGATACGCAGTATTTT. It yields the protein CASSVRVGGVDTQYF.

V usage is TRBV2 and J usage is TRBJ2-1, with 13 positions matching TRBD2. The CDR3 covers 15 residues. After removal of 6 bases from V and 6 bases from J, the junction contained 5 bases not matched to a gene. CDR1 and CDR2 from the germline V gene are SNHLY and FYNNEI. Here the CDR3 DNA reads TGTGCCAGCAGCGGACTAGCGGGAGACCTCAATGAGCAGTTCTTC. It specifies CASSGLAGDLNEQFF.

J is TRBJ2-3 and V is TRBV9, with a possible D match to TRBD2 (6 bases). Per germline, CDR1 SGDLS and CDR2 YYNGEE. Trimming cost V 1 base and J 1 base, with 16 bases left between them. The CDR3 is made up of 17 amino acids. The CDR3 coding sequence is TGTGCCAGCAGCGTATCTTCCGGGAGTCAGGGCACAGATACGCAGTATTTT. Its translation: CASSVSSGSQGTDTQYF.

This clone has only a few counts. This chain uses TRBV7-9 with TRBJ1-5; 9 bases are a match to TRBD1. Germline V gene lookup returns CDR1 SEHNR and CDR2 FQNEAQ (reference sequence). Trimming at V came to 6 bases and at J to 9 bases, leaving 12 bases not matched to a gene. CDR3 size: 15 residues. In DNA form, the CDR3 reads TGTGCCAGCAGTTCCGGGACAGGGCAATCTGGGCCCCAGCATTTT. It specifies CASSSGTGQSGPQHF.

This clone was recorded once. V and J are TRBV5-4 and TRBJ2-2; TRBD2 matches at 7 bases. After removal of 3 bases from V and 0 bases from J, the junction contained 8 bases not matched to a gene. Germline assignment: CDR1 SGHNT and CDR2 YYREEE (reference sequence). The CDR3 contains 17 residues. CDR3 amino acids: CASSWGGLRSNTGELFF. CDR3 DNA: TGTGCCAGCAGCTGGGGGGGACTACGTTCGAACACCGGGGAGCTGTTTTTT.

This chain uses TRBV11-2 with TRBJ2-5, with a weak D call TRBD2 (6 bases). Trimming stripped 1 base from V and 0 bases from J, with 6 bases between. Germline values: CDR1 SGHAT, CDR2 FQNNGV. The CDR3 totals 14 residues. The CDR3 sequence: CASSLGGNQETQYF. CDR3 bases: TGTGCCAGCAGCTTAGGCGGGAACCAAGAGACCCAGTACTTC.

The rearrangement joins TRBV6-5 to TRBJ1-2, with D maybe TRBD1 (6 bases). V gave up 5 bases and J gave up 2 bases, with 6 bases separating them. CDR3 length: 12 residues. Germline V gene lookup returns CDR1 MNHEY and CDR2 SVGAGI. CDR3 DNA: TGTGCCAGCAGTACAGGGAACTATGGCTACACCTTC. Residues: CASSTGNYGYTF.

The chain is built from TRBV7-2 and TRBJ2-7; D possibly corresponds to TRBD2 (6 bases). The CDR3 is 16 residues long. V lost 4 bases, J lost 7 bases, and 23 bases lay in between. The germline V gene has CDR1 SGHTA and CDR2 FQGNSA. CDR3 sequence reads: CASSSGRRASGGEQYF. CDR3 bases: TGTGCCAGCAGCTCTGGACGGAGGGCTTCGGGTGGGGAGCAGTACTTC.

CDR3 residues: CSAGGQGLPGELFF. The CDR3 DNA reads TGCAGCGCGGGGGGACAGGGACTTCCCGGGGAGCTGTTTTTT. The gene calls are TRBV29-1 and TRBJ2-2, with 9 bases identical to TRBD1. V lost 7 bases and J lost 6; bases outside the gene matches: 9. This CDR3 is built from 14 residues. From germline, CDR1 is SQVTM and CDR2 ANQGSEA.

The gene calls are TRBV19 and TRBJ1-3; possibly TRBD1 for D (5 bases). Germline CDR1 is LNHDA and CDR2 is SQIVND (reference sequence). This CDR3 spans 16 amino acids. Trimming shortened V by 5 bases and J by 0 bases, and 14 bases separated the two germline ends. As DNA, the CDR3 is TGTGCCAGTAGTGTGGGACTGATCACCTCTGGAAACACCATATATTTT. It yields the protein CASSVGLITSGNTIYF.

The rearrangement links TRBV3-1 (or the pseudogene TRBV3-2) to TRBJ1-6; unclear D gene. Trimming removed 4 bases at V and 0 bases at J, with 16 bases between. CDR3 length: 18 amino acids. CDR1 LGHDT and CDR2 YNNKEL come from the germline V gene (reference sequence). The CDR3 DNA is TGTGCCAGCAGCCGAAATCGACGGGGAAGCTCCTATAATTCACCCCTCCACTTT. It encodes CASSRNRRGSSYNSPLHF.